One sample yielded the 32 T cell receptor beta chains listed below, sequenced in a study of cytomegalovirus exposure and HLA in healthy donors. Generated by immunoSEQ multiplex PCR, the TCRdb table keeps only in-frame clones and is missing some. The repertoire holds approximately 240,000 clones, with about 90% as singletons. Sequences were obtained from PBMCs. The receptors come from a young woman in good health and CMV-seronegative.

In its sample, this clone was seen once. CDR3 loop: CASSLTSGSSSREQYF. CDR3 DNA sequence: TGTGCCAGCAGCCTGACTAGCGGGAGCTCTTCCCGCGAGCAGTACTTC. V and J are TRBV4-2 and TRBJ2-7; 12 nucleotides line up with TRBD2. CDR3 length equals 16 residues. Germline lookup yields CDR1 LGHNA and CDR2 YNFKEQ. After removal of 4 bases from V and 6 bases from J, the junction contained 10 bases not matched to a gene.

This rearrangement joins TRBV28 to TRBJ2-2, with 7 bases aligning to TRBD2. Germline V gives CDR1 MDHEN, CDR2 SYDVKM. With 5 bases clipped from V and 6 bases from J, the junction kept 12 bases outside the gene matches. The CDR3 sequence is 16 residues long. CDR3 sequence: CASSRPGLIGAGELFF. The DNA for the CDR3 is TGTGCCAGCAGTCGCCCGGGACTAATAGGAGCCGGGGAGCTGTTTTTT.

The chain has TRBV5-8 and TRBJ2-2, with 10 nucleotides matching TRBD2. The length of the CDR3 is 14 residues. The germline gives CDR1 SGHTS, CDR2 YDEGEE. V lost 4 bases, J lost 7 bases, and 4 bases stayed unmatched. The CDR3 coding sequence is TGTGCCAGCAGCATAGCGGGAGGAGGCGGGGAGCTGTTTTTT. Translating gives CASSIAGGGGELFF.

This chain uses TRBV14 with TRBJ1-2; perhaps TRBD1 as D (5 bases). The CDR3 loop spans 16 amino acids. The germline V and J ends were trimmed by 1 base and 3 bases, with 15 bases remaining between them. The germline V gene has CDR1 SGHDN and CDR2 FVKESK. The CDR3 coding sequence is TGTGCCAGCAGCCAAGGGCAAGGCAGGGATGACTATGGCTACACCTTC. This codes for CASSQGQGRDDYGYTF.

The chain recombines TRBV6-1 with TRBJ2-3; 11 bases are a match to TRBD1. The V segment lost 5 bases and the J segment 6 bases; nucleotides outside the gene matches: 7. The CDR3 extends over 15 amino acids. Germline-derived CDR1 and CDR2 are MNHNS and SASEGT. The CDR3 sequence: CASSSGQGAKDTQYF. CDR3 nucleotide sequence: TGTGCCAGCAGTTCCGGACAGGGGGCTAAGGATACGCAGTATTTT.

The chain has TRBV29-1 and TRBJ2-3; 7 positions agree with TRBD2. With V trimmed by 8 bases and J by 6 bases, 5 bases remained unmatched. The length of the CDR3 is 11 residues. CDR1 is SQVTM and CDR2 is ANQGSEA in the germline V gene. CDR3 nucleotide sequence: TGCAGCAATTGGGGGGGGGATACGCAGTATTTT. It yields the protein CSNWGGDTQYF.

This sequence joins TRBV5-1 and TRBJ2-2, with 12 bases aligning to TRBD1. Trimming took 4 bases from V and 9 from J; bases not matched to a gene: 7. The CDR3 is 15 residues long. Per germline, CDR1 SGHRS and CDR2 YFSETQ. The chain's CDR3 is CASSAGGTGGRELFF. CDR3 DNA: TGCGCCAGCAGCGCGGGCGGGACAGGGGGCCGGGAGCTGTTTTTT.

The chain is built from TRBV19 and TRBJ2-7; TRBD1 is a possible D gene (5 bases). Between the trimmed V and J ends, which lost 3 bases and 0 bases, there was a span of 15 bases. Germline CDR1 is LNHDA and CDR2 is SQIVND (reference sequence). There are 16 residues in the CDR3. DNA for the CDR3: TGTGCCAGTAGTATTTCCTTTAGGGGTGCCTCCTACGAGCAGTACTTC. Protein: CASSISFRGASYEQYF. The full variable domain, with the rest looked up from reference TRBV19 and TRBJ2-7, is DGGITQSPKYLFRKEGQNVTLSCEQNLNHDAMYWYRQDPGQGLRLIYYSQIVNDFQKGDIAEGYSVSREKKESFPLTVTSAQKNPTAFYLCASSISFRGASYEQYFGPGTRLTVT.

The rearrangement uses TRBV28 and TRBJ1-1, with D tentatively TRBD1 (6 bases). The CDR3 extends over 14 amino acids. Deletions cut 6 bases from V and 1 base from J, with 12 bases between. Germline V gives CDR1 MDHEN, CDR2 SYDVKM. Written as DNA, the CDR3 is TGTGCCAGCAGGGACAGAGCTGGGAACACTGAAGCTTTCTTT. Protein sequence: CASRDRAGNTEAFF.

The chain uses TRBV11-2 and TRBJ1-4, with 9 bases identical to TRBD1. The CDR3 has 16 residues. Germline CDR1 reads SGHAT; CDR2 reads FQNNGV. The J segment lost 7 bases and the V segment lost 0 bases, leaving 6 bases of the junction unmatched. Written as DNA, the CDR3 is TGTGCCAGCAGCTTAGATTGGACAGGGGACGGTGAAAAACTGTTTTTT. As protein: CASSLDWTGDGEKLFF.

This rearrangement joins TRBV11-2 to TRBJ2-3; 8 bases align to TRBD2. Losses at the gene ends were 0 bases for V and 2 bases for J; bases not matched to a gene: 10. The CDR3 extends over 18 amino acids. CDR1 and CDR2 (germline): SGHAT, FQNNGV. In nucleotides, the CDR3 is TGTGCCAGCAGCTTAGAGGGGCCGACTAGCGCTGACACAGATACGCAGTATTTT. It specifies CASSLEGPTSADTDTQYF.

The J gene is TRBJ1-2, the V gene TRBV5-4; 8 nucleotides agree with TRBD1. Germline V gene data show CDR1 as SGHNT and CDR2 as YYREEE (reference sequence). CDR3 length: 14 amino acids. The V and J ends lost 4 bases and 2 bases, in that order; junction bases with no gene match: 4. CDR3 DNA sequence: TGTGCCAGCAGCACTCCAGGGGGCAACTATGGCTACACCTTC. Its translation is CASSTPGGNYGYTF.

The rearrangement links TRBV27 to TRBJ2-7; 8 bases fit TRBD1. The CDR3 is made up of 13 amino acids. J was trimmed by 0 bases and V by 10 bases; bases with no gene match: 5. Per the germline V gene, CDR1 is MNHEY and CDR2 is SMNVEV (reference sequence). CDR3 DNA: TGTGCCATTTCAGGGGGCCCCTCCTACGAGCAGTACTTC. Translation: CAISGGPSYEQYF.

V and J are TRBV18 and TRBJ2-7, with 9 bases lining up with TRBD1. The germline V gene encodes CDR1 KGHSH and CDR2 LQKENI. The CDR3 is made up of 16 amino acids. The junction had 20 bases not matched to a gene; V was cut back by 6 bases and J by 11 bases. The DNA for the CDR3 is TGTGCCAGCTCTCCGCGACCATGGGGACAGGGCGTAAAAGAGTACTTC. This codes for CASSPRPWGQGVKEYF.

The chain employs TRBV5-5 and TRBJ2-5; 12 bases are shared with TRBD2. J gave up 4 bases and V 0 bases, and 4 bases lay outside the gene matches. Germline CDR1 SGHKS, CDR2 YYEKEE (reference sequence). The CDR3 length is 16 residues. The CDR3 coding sequence is TGTGCCAGCAGCTTGGGACTAGCGGGAGCTTTAGAGACCCAGTACTTC. The encoded protein is CASSLGLAGALETQYF.

The chain carries TRBV18 and TRBJ2-5; the match to TRBD2 covers 8 bases. The CDR3 spans 13 residues. V dropped 3 bases and J dropped 4; count of bases not matched to a gene: 1. Germline CDR1 is KGHSH and CDR2 is LQKENI. DNA of the CDR3: TGTGCCAGCTCACCGGGACTAGTAGAGACCCAGTACTTC. Translation: CASSPGLVETQYF.

The chain uses TRBV7-9 and TRBJ1-4; D is ambiguous. From germline, CDR1 is SEHNR and CDR2 FQNEAQ (reference sequence). V lost 5 bases and J lost 7, with 20 bases in between. The CDR3 runs 16 residues. CDR3 in DNA: TGTGCCAGCAGCACCGTGAAAATTGGGCTACGTGAAAAACTGTTTTTT. Its protein product is CASSTVKIGLREKLFF.

This chain links TRBV5-4 with TRBJ2-3; TRBD1 is a possible D gene (5 bases). Germline values: CDR1 SGHNT, CDR2 YYREEE (reference sequence). This CDR3 spans 13 amino acids. V lost 1 base and J lost 4, with 7 bases in between. CDR3 amino acids: CASSLQGADTQYF. The DNA for the CDR3 is TGTGCCAGCAGCTTGCAGGGTGCAGATACGCAGTATTTT.

This chain connects TRBV10-3 to TRBJ1-1, with 10 bases identical to TRBD1. V lost 10 bases to trimming and J lost 0 bases; unmatched junction nucleotides: 8. This CDR3 has 15 amino acids. Germline V gives CDR1 ENHRY, CDR2 SYGVKD. The CDR3 is CATSGTGAMNTEAFF. The CDR3 DNA reads as TGTGCCACCTCCGGGACAGGGGCCATGAACACTGAAGCTTTCTTT.

The rearrangement joins TRBV15 to TRBJ2-5; TRBD1 matches 8 bases. This CDR3 has 14 amino acids. Germline trimming cut 1 base from V and 4 bases from J; bases unmatched to any gene: 2. Germline-derived CDR1 and CDR2 are LNHNV and YYDKDF (reference sequence). CDR3 sequence (DNA): TGTGCCACCAGCAGAGGAGGACAGGGAGAGACCCAGTACTTC. This codes for CATSRGGQGETQYF. Full variable domain (outside the CDR3, taken from reference TRBV15 and TRBJ2-5): DAMVIQNPRYQVTQFGKPVTLSCSQTLNHNVMYWYQQKSSQAPKLLFHYYDKDFNNEADTPDNFQSRRPNTSFCFLDIRSPGLGDTAMYLCATSRGGQGETQYFGPGTRLLVL.

This chain's CDR3 is CASSPYGTSRGNTIYF. The CDR3, as DNA: TGTGCCAGCAGCCCATATGGCACTTCCAGGGGAAACACCATATATTTT. This sequence joins TRBV28 and TRBJ1-3; no reliable D call. Trimming took off 6 bases at V and 4 bases at J, with 19 bases between the two ends. Germline-derived CDR1 and CDR2 are MDHEN and SYDVKM. There are 16 residues in the CDR3.

This clone is a singleton in its sample. The gene calls are TRBV9 and TRBJ2-1; no clear D gene. The CDR3 has 13 residues. V lost 0 bases, J lost 8 bases, and 9 bases lay in between. Germline loops: CDR1 SGDLS, CDR2 YYNGEE. CDR3 protein: CASSVDGGDEQFF. CDR3 sequence (DNA): TGTGCCAGCAGCGTAGATGGCGGCGATGAGCAGTTCTTC.

This chain uses TRBV10-3 with TRBJ1-2; TRBD1 aligns across 12 bases. After removal of 10 bases from V and 3 bases from J, the junction contained 12 bases not matched to a gene. Germline V gene lookup returns CDR1 ENHRY and CDR2 SYGVKD. CDR3 length: 16 amino acids. The CDR3 bases are TGTGCCACCGGAGGGGGACAGGGGGCGCGGGACTATGGCTACACCTTC. Translating it yields CATGGGQGARDYGYTF.

V usage is TRBV9 and J usage is TRBJ1-4, with 12 positions matching TRBD1. CDR1 SGDLS and CDR2 YYNGEE come from the germline V gene. The trim removed 0 bases at V and 3 bases at J, leaving 6 bases unmatched. The CDR3 extends over 18 amino acids. CDR3 loop: CASSVAPGQGAPNEKLFF. CDR3 in DNA: TGTGCCAGCAGCGTAGCTCCGGGACAGGGGGCGCCTAATGAAAAACTGTTTTTT.

This clone has only a few counts. Written as DNA, the CDR3 is TGTGCCAGCAGCAAGTCCCGGGACAGCGTAGAAAAACTGTTTTTT. It yields the protein CASSKSRDSVEKLFF. The chain couples TRBV5-4 to TRBJ1-4; TRBD1 matches at 7 bases. This CDR3 has 15 residues. V lost 4 bases, J lost 8 bases, and 11 bases stayed unmatched. Germline V lookup: CDR1 SGHNT, CDR2 YYREEE (reference sequence).

The chain employs TRBV9 and TRBJ2-3; TRBD1 matches 7 bases. The CDR3 runs 16 residues. V lost 3 bases and J lost 4; bases outside the gene matches: 11. The V gene's germline CDR1 is SGDLS and CDR2 YYNGEE. The CDR3 loop is CASSATGRGVADTQYF. CDR3 bases: TGTGCCAGCAGCGCGACAGGGAGAGGAGTCGCAGATACGCAGTATTTT.

This clone has a single count. The V and J genes are TRBV15 and TRBJ1-4, with 8 bases lining up with TRBD1. The CDR3 runs to 17 residues. From germline, CDR1 is LNHNV and CDR2 YYDKDF (reference sequence). J was trimmed by 5 bases and V by 3 bases; bases with no gene match: 11. For the CDR3, the DNA is TGTGCCACCAGCAGTGACCCACGGACAGGGCCGAATGAAAAACTGTTTTTT. Amino acids: CATSSDPRTGPNEKLFF.

The V gene is TRBV5-1, the J gene TRBJ2-2; TRBD2 agrees at 8 bases. The CDR3 length is 14 residues. CDR1 and CDR2 (germline): SGHRS, YFSETQ. Germline trimming cut 4 bases from V and 6 bases from J; bases unmatched to any gene: 5. DNA of the CDR3: TGCGCCAGCAGCGACCAGACTAGCGCCGGGGAGCTGTTTTTT. It specifies CASSDQTSAGELFF.

The CDR3 DNA follows: TGTGCCAGTGGACTAGCGGGAGTTCGGTTCAACGAGCAGTACTTC. Translation: CASGLAGVRFNEQYF. This rearrangement joins TRBV28 to TRBJ2-7; 13 bases map to TRBD2. This CDR3 is 15 amino acids long. Germline V gene data show CDR1 as MDHEN and CDR2 as SYDVKM. Germline trimming cut 9 bases from V and 5 bases from J; bases unmatched to any gene: 10.

As concerns this clone: The junction and the germline gene differ at one end; a read error may be behind it. The chain combines TRBV19 with TRBJ2-7, with D perhaps matching TRBD2 (6 bases). Germline loops: CDR1 LNHDA, CDR2 SQIVND (reference sequence). This CDR3 is built from 12 residues. CDR3 amino acids: CASSIDLSGLHF. CDR3 in DNA: TGTGCCAGTAGTATAGATCTATCCGGACTACACTTC. The entire variable domain, with the rest obtained from reference TRBV19 and TRBJ2-7, is as follows: DGGITQSPKYLFRKEGQNVTLSCEQNLNHDAMYWYRQDPGQGLRLIYYSQIVNDFQKGDIAEGYSVSREKKESFPLTVTSAQKNPTAFYLCASSIDLSGLHFGPGTRLTVT.

The rearrangement uses TRBV7-3 and TRBJ2-2; 13 nucleotides align to TRBD2. V trimming: 7 bases; J trimming: 7 bases; junction bases outside the gene matches: 12. Germline V gene data show CDR1 as SGHTA and CDR2 as FQGTGA. CDR3 length equals 17 residues. CDR3 sequence (DNA): TGTGCCAGCACCACTCACGGGACTAGCGGGATGGACGGGGAGCTGTTTTTT. Its translation: CASTTHGTSGMDGELFF.

This clone was detected only once. V and J are TRBV28 and TRBJ1-2, with D possibly matching TRBD1 (6 bases). Trimming took 8 bases from V and 7 from J, leaving 11 bases between them. This CDR3 spans 11 amino acids. The V gene's germline CDR1 is MDHEN and CDR2 SYDVKM. The CDR3 loop is CASVNRVGYTF. CDR3 DNA sequence: TGTGCCAGCGTCAACAGGGTTGGCTACACCTTC.